Following are 8 T cell receptor beta chains from one sample sequenced in a study of PD-1 blockade in classical Hodgkin lymphoma. The sample's time point: cycle 4 day 1 (C4D1), after six to seven weeks of nivolumab. Every patient experienced relapse after autologous stem cell transplantation, and brentuximab vedotin exposure varied. Clones were sequenced by immunoSEQ multiplex PCR, and TCRdb holds only the in-frame ones, with some missing. The sample yields fewer than 100,000 clones, about 93% seen once. The material sequenced was peripheral blood mononuclear cells (PBMCs), taken before the fourth cycle of nivolumab. The receptors originated from a human donor with classical Hodgkin lymphoma.

This clone was found once. The chain carries TRBV28 and TRBJ2-5, with D tentatively TRBD2 (6 bases). Germline-derived CDR1 and CDR2 are MDHEN and SYDVKM. Trimming removed 2 bases at V and 5 bases at J, with 12 bases between. The CDR3 is made up of 14 amino acids. The CDR3 nucleotides read TGTGCCAGCAGTTTACCGGGGGTGCAGGAGACCCAGTACTTC. Translating gives CASSLPGVQETQYF.

The chain employs TRBV19 and TRBJ2-7; maybe TRBD2 (6 bases). The CDR3 length is 14 residues. The germline V and J ends were trimmed by 0 bases and 5 bases, with 11 bases remaining between them. The germline V gene has CDR1 LNHDA and CDR2 SQIVND (reference sequence). CDR3 region: CASSIDGSVNEQYF. The CDR3 DNA is TGTGCCAGTAGTATAGACGGGAGTGTCAACGAGCAGTACTTC.

The rearrangement joins TRBV11-1 to TRBJ1-2; D is possibly TRBD1 (5 bases). The germline V gene has CDR1 SGHAT and CDR2 FQDESV (reference sequence). The CDR3 extends over 16 amino acids. Between the trimmed V and J ends, which lost 2 bases and 4 bases, there was a span of 17 bases. This CDR3 reads CASSLYAGQAIYGYTF. The CDR3 DNA reads as TGTGCCAGCAGCTTATACGCGGGGCAGGCTATCTATGGCTACACCTTC.

The chain employs TRBV19 and TRBJ2-7; 7 bases line up with TRBD2. Per germline, CDR1 LNHDA and CDR2 SQIVND (reference sequence). This CDR3 has 14 residues. V was pared by 2 bases and J by 6 bases, with 7 bases of the junction left unmatched. CDR3 bases: TGTGCCAGTAGTATATTGGCTAGCGGTTCCGAGCAGTACTTC. Translated: CASSILASGSEQYF.

This chain connects TRBV5-1 to TRBJ1-4; no reliable D call. V lost 4 bases and J 1 base, leaving 11 bases between the germline ends. Germline-derived CDR1 and CDR2 are SGHRS and YFSETQ. The length of the CDR3 is 15 residues. CDR3 sequence reads: CASSKYKGTNEKLFF. CDR3 DNA sequence: TGCGCCAGCAGCAAGTATAAGGGAACTAATGAAAAACTGTTTTTT.

The rearrangement joins TRBV27 to TRBJ2-4, with 14 bases that match TRBD2. CDR1 is MNHEY and CDR2 is SMNVEV in the germline V gene (reference sequence). There are 14 residues in the CDR3. Unmatched junction bases numbered 2, after V lost 5 bases and J lost 8 bases. This chain's CDR3 is CASSLGLAGDIQYF. CDR3 DNA: TGTGCCAGCAGTCTGGGACTAGCGGGAGACATTCAGTACTTC.

The chain couples TRBV5-1 to TRBJ2-7; TRBD2 matches 7 bases. The junction had 3 bases not matched to a gene; V was cut back by 0 bases and J by 6 bases. Per the germline V gene, CDR1 is SGHRS and CDR2 is YFSETQ. The CDR3 contains 13 residues. The CDR3 loop reads CASSLVGGGEQYF. The CDR3 DNA sequence: TGCGCCAGCAGCTTGGTCGGCGGGGGCGAGCAGTACTTC.

The chain combines TRBV4-1 with TRBJ1-2; D call uncertain. Trimming left V 3 bases short and J 8 bases short, with 16 bases between. The CDR3 is 14 amino acids. Looked up from germline, CDR1 is MGHRA and CDR2 is YSYEKL. The CDR3 DNA sequence: TGCGCCAGCAGCCATGGGTTACGGGCTGGAGGCTACACCTTC. It is translated as CASSHGLRAGGYTF.